This T cell receptor (beta chain) was sequenced during a study of shared clonotypes between healthy human individuals. General observations from the study: The authors sampled blood alone, and tissue repertoires likely differ.

Deep-level settings were used for running the assay. Generated by immunoSEQ multiplex PCR, the TCRdb table keeps only in-frame clones and is missing some. The sample holds fewer than 650,000 clones, approximately 80% seen once. Note on this clone: Its matching antigen is unknown.

Genomic DNA for unsorted samples, which was extracted with the QIAamp DNA Blood Mini kit, came from some 90 million PBMCs. CDR1 KGHSH and CDR2 LQKENI come from the germline V gene. The CDR3 covers 12 residues. Trimming removed 10 bases from V and 5 bases from J; junction bases left unmatched: 5. The chain recombines TRBV18 with TRBJ2-5; 9 bases are a match to TRBD1. This TCR came from a woman aged 40 to 50 in good health. Some clones in this sample may be carry-over from other donors' samples. What was sequenced was PBMCs. The CDR3 loop reads CATRDRAETQYF. In DNA form, the CDR3 reads TGTGCCACCAGGGACAGGGCCGAGACCCAGTACTTC.